The clone carrying this T cell receptor (beta chain) was seen only once. What it binds is unknown. Just one base apart from a much larger clone, this may be a read error. Next came a second PCR, run for roughly 6 to 11 cycles, which used a sample-barcoded 5' primer along with a J-beta primer mix. A single record per CDR3 protein comes from TCRdb applying MiXCR to the 5' RACE reads. The data contain about 640,000 distinct CDR3 sequences, 58% of them singletons. There are 12 residues in the CDR3. V was pared by 6 bases and J by 8 bases, with 13 bases between. The data were obtained in a study of blood T cells in healthy people across ages. Study results and limitations: Donor CMV status, an unknown factor, possibly confounded changes in expanded clonotypes. The study found more naive CD4+ cells and higher diversity in long-lived than aged donors.

This chain uses TRBV12-3 or TRBV12-4 with TRBJ1-2; the D is unclear. The origin of this receptor is a man in his 60s in good health. Sequenced material: blood. The CDR3 nucleotides are TGTGCCAGCAGCCGGACCCCTATGGGCTACACCTTC. Translation gives CASSRTPMGYTF.